One and the same sample provided the 18 T cell receptor beta chains below, sequenced in a study of CD8 T cells in Susac syndrome. Reverse transcription of about 0.5 to 1 ug RNA was carried out with random hexamers. TCRdb re-analysed the immunoSEQ multiplex PCR reads in MiXCR, keeping a single row per CDR3 protein. The sample lists 300,000 to 350,000 distinct CDR3 sequences; around 90% were seen once. Sample: CD4+ T cells from PBMCs. These receptors all stem from a human donor with multiple sclerosis.

This clonotype showed up just a few times. V is TRBV30 and J is TRBJ2-7; no definite D call. V shed 3 bases and J shed 0 bases, with 9 bases lying between them. CDR1 is GTSNPN, CDR2 SVGIG, per germline (reference sequence). This CDR3 has 13 amino acids. The chain's CDR3 is CAWSPRRSYEQYF. The CDR3 coding sequence is TGTGCCTGGAGCCCCCGACGCTCCTACGAGCAGTACTTC.

This chain connects TRBV5-4 to TRBJ1-1; D is uncertain. V lost 1 base to trimming and J lost 2 bases, with 15 bases between them. This CDR3 contains 16 residues. Germline CDR1 and CDR2: SGHNT and YYREEE (reference sequence). The CDR3 DNA follows: TGTGCCAGCAGCTTGTTAAAGGGCAGTGAAAACACTGAAGCTTTCTTT. This codes for CASSLLKGSENTEAFF. Combining the CDR3 with reference TRBV5-4 and TRBJ1-1 gives the whole variable domain ETGVTQSPTHLIKTRGQQVTLRCSSQSGHNTVSWYQQALGQGPQFIFQYYREEENGRGNFPPRFSGLQFPNYSSELNVNALELDDSALYLCASSLLKGSENTEAFFGQGTRLTVV.

V usage is TRBV7-3 and J usage is TRBJ2-2; D is perhaps TRBD2 (6 bases). CDR1 and CDR2 from the germline V gene are SGHTA and FQGTGA. Trimming cost V 5 bases and J 6 bases, with 10 bases left between them. The CDR3 runs 13 residues. This chain's CDR3 is CASSARGAGELFF. Written as DNA, the CDR3 is TGTGCCAGCAGCGCGCGCGGGGCCGGGGAGCTGTTTTTT.

The chain couples TRBV20-1 to TRBJ1-6; the D is unclear. In germline, CDR1 is DFQATT, CDR2 SNEGSKA (reference sequence). The V gene lost 1 base and the J gene lost 10 bases, with 23 bases spanning the gap. The CDR3 length is 17 residues. CDR3 in DNA: TGCAGTGCTAGAGGCGAAGGGCGACACAACTTGAACTCACCCCTCCACTTT. It translates to CSARGEGRHNLNSPLHF.

The gene calls are TRBV7-3 and TRBJ2-2; 9 nucleotides match TRBD1. With V trimmed by 5 bases and J by 5 bases, 6 bases remained unmatched. Germline assignment: CDR1 SGHTA and CDR2 FQGTGA. This CDR3 contains 15 residues. The CDR3 DNA is TGTGCCAGCAGCAAAGACAGGGGGGAGACCGGGGAGCTGTTTTTT. Protein sequence: CASSKDRGETGELFF.

The gene calls are TRBV4-2 and TRBJ2-3; 11 positions match TRBD2. The CDR3 has 16 residues. V shed 1 base and J 3 bases; nucleotides not matched to a gene: 3. Germline V gene sequence: CDR1 LGHNA, CDR2 YNFKEQ. For the CDR3, the DNA is TGTGCCAGCAGCCAAGGAGCTAGCGGGAGGACAGATACGCAGTATTTT. Amino acids: CASSQGASGRTDTQYF.

The CDR3 DNA reads TGCAGCGTTGAAGAAGGTCGGGGAGCTTTCTTT. This sequence encodes CSVEEGRGAFF. The chain carries TRBV29-1 and TRBJ1-1; the D is unclear. Trimming removed 0 bases from V and 10 bases from J, with 9 bases in between. Germline V gene data show CDR1 as SQVTM and CDR2 as ANQGSEA. CDR3 length: 11 residues.

The rearrangement joins TRBV6-6 to TRBJ2-5; 8 nucleotides line up with TRBD1. The CDR3 contains 14 residues. J was trimmed by 3 bases and V by 4 bases; bases with no gene match: 4. Germline CDR1 reads MNHNY; CDR2 reads SVGAGI (reference sequence). The CDR3 protein is CASSLWTGKETQYF. For the CDR3, the DNA is TGTGCCAGCAGTTTGTGGACAGGGAAAGAGACCCAGTACTTC.

The chain employs TRBV2 and TRBJ1-3, with D possibly TRBD1 on 5 matching bases. The V end lost 2 bases, the J end lost 3 bases, and 14 bases lay between the germline ends. This CDR3 region has 16 residues. Germline V lookup: CDR1 SNHLY, CDR2 FYNNEI. DNA of the CDR3: TGTGCCAGCAGTGAAAGGGACGGAACGAATGGAAACACCATATATTTT. It yields the protein CASSERDGTNGNTIYF.

The J gene is TRBJ1-1, the V gene TRBV29-1, with a tentative D call TRBD1 (6 bases). Per germline, CDR1 SQVTM and CDR2 ANQGSEA. V was clipped by 6 bases and J by 6 bases, with 14 bases between them. The CDR3 loop spans 12 amino acids. Written as DNA, the CDR3 is TGCAGCGTCCTAGGGGGGGCCGCTGAAGCTTTCTTT. This sequence encodes CSVLGGAAEAFF.

The CDR3 DNA reads TGTGCCAGCAGCCTCCTCAGGGTGTTTTGGCGGGAGGAGCAAGAGACCCAGTACTTC. Its translation is CASSLLRVFWREEQETQYF. The chain is built from TRBV7-2 and TRBJ2-5; TRBD2 aligns across 8 bases. Germline V CDR1 and CDR2: SGHTA, FQGNSA. The CDR3 extends over 19 amino acids. J lost 2 bases, V lost 5 bases, and 19 bases had no gene match.

V gene TRBV5-1 combines with J gene TRBJ1-4, with 7 bases that match TRBD1. The V segment lost 3 bases and the J segment 4 bases; nucleotides outside the gene matches: 3. Germline CDR1 reads SGHRS; CDR2 reads YFSETQ. CDR3 length: 14 residues. The CDR3 loop reads CASSWDRLNEKLFF. As DNA, the CDR3 is TGCGCCAGCAGCTGGGACAGACTTAATGAAAAACTGTTTTTT.

J is TRBJ1-1 and V is TRBV19; 8 bases fit TRBD1. V dropped 9 bases and J dropped 6; count of bases not matched to a gene: 18. CDR3 length: 16 amino acids. Per germline, CDR1 LNHDA and CDR2 SQIVND (reference sequence). This chain's CDR3 is CASKGQGGLPGAEAFF. The CDR3 nucleotides read TGTGCCAGCAAAGGACAGGGAGGCTTACCGGGGGCTGAAGCTTTCTTT.

This chain connects TRBV2 to TRBJ2-3; a possible D gene is TRBD2 (6 bases). Looked up from germline, CDR1 is SNHLY and CDR2 is FYNNEI. V shed 7 bases and J shed 4 bases, with 15 bases lying between them. The CDR3 contains 14 residues. This chain's CDR3 is CASTGTPSPDTQYF. Here the CDR3 DNA reads TGTGCCAGCACCGGGACTCCCTCACCAGATACGCAGTATTTT.

This chain joins TRBV7-8 and TRBJ1-2; D remains ambiguous. The CDR3 length is 13 residues. Looked up from germline, CDR1 is SGHVS and CDR2 is FQNEAQ. V lost 1 base, J lost 5 bases, and 8 bases lay in between. The CDR3 sequence is CASSLDFRYGYTF. In DNA, the CDR3 is TGTGCCAGCAGCTTAGATTTTCGGTATGGCTACACCTTC.

The genes are TRBV5-1 and TRBJ2-5; 8 nucleotides align to TRBD2. The germline V gene has CDR1 SGHRS and CDR2 YFSETQ. V lost 4 bases to trimming and J lost 5 bases; unmatched junction nucleotides: 16. This CDR3 has 17 amino acids. CDR3 sequence: CASSPGSFGTSKETQYF. CDR3 coding DNA: TGCGCCAGCAGCCCTGGCTCCTTCGGGACTAGTAAGGAGACCCAGTACTTC.

The chain couples TRBV5-6 to TRBJ2-3, with no clear D. Germline-derived CDR1 and CDR2 are SGHDT and YYEEEE. Trimming removed 3 bases from V and 4 bases from J, with 12 bases in between. CDR3 length equals 14 residues. The CDR3 reads CASSSLKVPDTQYF. The CDR3 DNA is TGTGCCAGCAGCTCCCTCAAGGTTCCAGATACGCAGTATTTT.

The rearrangement uses TRBV7-2 and TRBJ2-3; D not resolved. V dropped 7 bases and J dropped 4 bases, with 15 bases sitting between them. CDR1 is SGHTA, CDR2 FQGNSA, per germline. This CDR3 comprises 14 residues. The DNA of the CDR3 is TGTGCCAGCACTCCCGGAGTGCATGCAGATACGCAGTATTTT. Its translation is CASTPGVHADTQYF. The variable domain in full, with the rest retrieved from reference TRBV7-2 and TRBJ2-3, is GAGVSQSPSNKVTEKGKDVELRCDPISGHTALYWYRQSLGQGLEFLIYFQGNSAPDKSGLPSDRFSAERTGGSVSTLTIQRTQQEDSAVYLCASTPGVHADTQYFGPGTRLTVL.